This T cell receptor (beta chain) stems from a study of cytomegalovirus exposure and HLA in healthy donors. Trimming removed 0 bases from V and 0 bases from J, with 8 bases in between. Germline-derived CDR1 and CDR2 are SGHRS and YFSETQ. The CDR3 has 15 residues. Regarding the study as a whole: TCR beta sequences reportedly predicted most subjects' HLA-A and HLA-B alleles accurately. Donors were assumed by presence/absence analyses to have roughly uniform sequencing depth. The investigators catalogued some 160 TCR beta chains as cytomegalovirus-associated.

Regarding this clone: As yet, its antigen is unknown.

The PCR employed 60 Vbeta primers together with 13 Jbeta primers. Profiled with immunoSEQ multiplex PCR; TCRdb holds only in-frame clones, not every one. The table records 100,000 or so clones, 83% of them present only once. What was sequenced was PBMCs. The receptor's source is a man between 18 and 29 years old in good health and CMV-seronegative. The chain recombines TRBV5-1 with TRBJ2-3; TRBD2 is a possible D gene (5 bases). The CDR3 nucleotides read TGCGCCAGCAGCTTGGCGGTAGCGAGCACAGATACGCAGTATTTT. The encoded protein is CASSLAVASTDTQYF.